The 2 T cell receptor beta chains given below trace back to one sample, sequenced in a study of T cells in Graves' hyperthyroidism and ophthalmopathy. TCR beta CDR3 region amplification was performed from RNA transcripts. A first-round RT-PCR of the TCR CDR3 used the HTBI primer set. TCRdb recomputed calls from the multiplex PCR reads with MiXCR, one row per CDR3 protein. The table shows about 570,000 distinct CDR3 sequences, with about 15% occurring only once. Sequenced material: blood. The origin of the receptors is a woman aged 40 to 55 with Graves' hyperthyroidism.

This sequence joins TRBV28 and TRBJ1-3; D gene ambiguous. Per germline, CDR1 MDHEN and CDR2 SYDVKM. The V end was cut by 6 bases, the J end by 4 bases, with 4 bases between. This CDR3 is built from 11 residues. CDR3 bases: TGTGCCAGCAGGTACGGAAACACCATATATTTT. This gives the protein CASRYGNTIYF.

This clonotype was counted a few times. V usage is TRBV4-2 and J usage is TRBJ2-7; perhaps TRBD2 as D (5 bases). V was shortened by 4 bases and J by 1 base, with 11 bases between the two germline ends. Germline V lookup: CDR1 LGHNA, CDR2 YNFKEQ. The CDR3 is 14 residues long. DNA of the CDR3: TGTGCCAGCAGCCTACAGCGGATTTCCTACGAGCAGTACTTC. This sequence encodes CASSLQRISYEQYF.